This T cell receptor beta chain was obtained from a study of blood T cell repertoires in COVID-19. This clone was seen a single time. Sequencing was performed with immunoSEQ multiplex PCR; in TCRdb, only in-frame clones are kept and a portion is missing. Altogether 390,000 or so clones are present, 85% to 90% being singletons, with the ten largest covering about 1%. Ages ranged from about 18 to 89 years, with residence in around 24 US areas. Cohort allocation depended upon clinical history that participants reported. Trimming removed 2 bases at V and 9 bases at J, with 14 bases between. The germline V gene encodes CDR1 SGHTA and CDR2 FQGNSA. The CDR3 spans 14 residues.

The V gene is TRBV7-2, the J gene TRBJ2-1, with a weak D call TRBD1 (5 bases). Sample: PBMCs or T cells enriched from blood (not recorded which). The origin of this receptor is a man aged 18-30 years who had recovered from COVID-19. The CDR3 DNA follows: TGTGCCAGCAGCTTATCTGGCAGGGTCGGTGAGCAGTTCTTC. Translating gives CASSLSGRVGEQFF.